The 19 T cell receptor beta chains below were found in one sample sequenced in a study of CXCR3-negative and CXCR3-positive naive CD8 T cells. Libraries were UMI-labeled 5' RACE TRB cDNA. TCRdb re-called the 5' RACE reads, yielding one record per CDR3 amino acid sequence without DNA. The listing records under 75,000 distinct CDR3 sequences. Material: naive CXCR3- CD8+ T cells from blood. Subset specified: CD45RO-CCR7+CD27+CD95- naive CD8+ T cells lacking CXCR3 (TNR3-). These receptors were collected from a human donor in good health. Some clones in this sample may be carry-over from other donors' samples.

This rearrangement joins TRBV19 to TRBJ2-1; TCRdb proposes TRBD2, but this gene call is untestable without DNA. The germline V gene encodes CDR1 LNHDA and CDR2 SQIVND (reference sequence). The CDR3 is 16 amino acids. CDR3: CASSIAGGRNYNEQFF.

The chain's CDR3 is CASRGGPNTGELFF. The chain recombines TRBV7-8 with TRBJ2-2; TCRdb reports TRBD2, a call that lacks DNA to check it against. This CDR3 region has 14 residues. CDR1 and CDR2 (germline): SGHVS, FQNEAQ.

V is TRBV7-9 and J is TRBJ1-1. Germline V gene sequence: CDR1 SEHNR, CDR2 FQNEAQ (reference sequence). The CDR3 has 14 residues. The CDR3 spells CASSLVPRGTEAFF.

The V call is TRBV7-9, the J call TRBJ1-1; TCRdb calls TRBD1, which cannot be checked without DNA. The CDR3 consists of 15 residues. Germline assignment: CDR1 SEHNR and CDR2 FQNEAQ (reference sequence). The CDR3 region is CASSPRTGGNTEAFF.

V and J are TRBV27 and TRBJ1-2; TCRdb returns TRBD1, unconfirmable since there is no DNA. The CDR3 covers 15 residues. CDR1 is MNHEY, CDR2 SMNVEV, per germline (reference sequence). The chain's CDR3 is CASSLWPTDQRGYTF.

The chain carries TRBV29-1 and TRBJ2-7; the TCRdb call, TRBD1, lacks DNA for checking. The CDR3 totals 12 residues. CDR1 and CDR2 (germline): SQVTM, ANQGSEA. The CDR3 loop is CSVGDMSYEQYF.

The V gene is TRBV12-3 or TRBV12-4, the J gene TRBJ1-4. The CDR3 loop spans 15 amino acids. This CDR3 is CASSPSGAANEKLFF.

V is TRBV4-2 and J is TRBJ2-7; TCRdb designates TRBD2, a call that cannot be tested without DNA. CDR1 LGHNA and CDR2 YNFKEQ come from the germline V gene. CDR3 size: 13 residues. This chain's CDR3 is CASGAGGSYEQYF.

The chain recombines TRBV6-2 or TRBV6-3 with TRBJ2-7; without DNA, the TCRdb call of TRBD2 cannot be checked. Germline V gene lookup returns CDR1 MNHEY and CDR2 SVGEGT. This CDR3 is built from 15 residues. The CDR3 here is CASRTGLAGIYEQYF.

The chain combines TRBV20-1 with TRBJ1-1. Germline CDR1 is DFQATT and CDR2 is SNEGSKA (reference sequence). CDR3 length: 11 residues. CDR3 sequence reads: CSAWELAEAFF.

V usage is TRBV7-9 and J usage is TRBJ2-1; TCRdb indicates TRBD1, and absent DNA this call remains unverified. Germline V gene data show CDR1 as SEHNR and CDR2 as FQNEAQ (reference sequence). CDR3 length equals 15 residues. CDR3 amino acids: CASTFRGTGLNEQFF.

The V gene is TRBV14, the J gene TRBJ1-3; TCRdb outputs TRBD1, but without DNA this stays unchecked. The CDR3 has 17 residues. Per germline, CDR1 SGHDN and CDR2 FVKESK. CDR3: CASSHHRAPEQRNTIYF.

In terms of frequency, this clonotype is medium-sized. The chain recombines TRBV29-1 with TRBJ1-2; the D call from TCRdb, TRBD1, cannot be confirmed without DNA. In germline, CDR1 is SQVTM, CDR2 ANQGSEA. This CDR3 region has 15 residues. Here the CDR3 reads CSVEDWGYTNYGYTF.

The chain has TRBV28 and TRBJ1-5; TCRdb's D gene call, TRBD1, goes unchecked for lack of DNA. Germline assignment: CDR1 MDHEN and CDR2 SYDVKM. The CDR3 totals 16 residues. The CDR3 loop reads CASSLTGVLGNQPQHF.

This chain links TRBV29-1 with TRBJ2-2. Germline V lookup: CDR1 SQVTM, CDR2 ANQGSEA. CDR3 length: 16 amino acids. The CDR3 spells CSVEDREHGNTGELFF.

The chain links TRBV20-1 to TRBJ1-1; TCRdb outputs TRBD1, but without DNA this stays unchecked. Looked up from germline, CDR1 is DFQATT and CDR2 is SNEGSKA (reference sequence). This CDR3 is built from 16 residues. The CDR3 spells CSARDLAGGGSTEAFF.

The chain couples TRBV12-3 or TRBV12-4 to TRBJ1-1; TCRdb lists TRBD1, though no DNA is available to test this call. CDR3 size: 15 residues. The CDR3 loop is CASTLVGTPSAEAFF.

The chain uses TRBV5-5 and TRBJ2-7; TCRdb's assignment of TRBD1 cannot be checked, as there is no DNA. This CDR3 region has 14 residues. Germline V gene data show CDR1 as SGHKS and CDR2 as YYEKEE (reference sequence). CDR3 sequence: CASSAGQTRYEQYF. Supplemented by reference TRBV5-5 and TRBJ2-7, the full variable domain reads DAGVTQSPTHLIKTRGQQVTLRCSPISGHKSVSWYQQVLGQGPQFIFQYYEKEERGRGNFPDRFSARQFPNYSSELNVNALLLGDSALYLCASSAGQTRYEQYFGPGTRLTVT.

The chain carries TRBV28 and TRBJ2-2; checking the TCRdb D call of TRBD1 is not possible without DNA. Germline CDR1 reads MDHEN; CDR2 reads SYDVKM. The CDR3 consists of 15 residues. CDR3 loop: CASSLTRDNTGELFF.